This is a list of T cell receptor beta chains from one sample in a study of T-cell reconstitution after alpha-beta-depleted transplantation in children. TCRdb reanalysed the PCR reads using MiXCR and keeps one entry per CDR3 protein. The sample has 200,000 to 250,000 distinct CDR3 sequences, roughly 25% seen once; the top ten hold about 2.8%. The material was PBMCs, obtained before TCRalphabeta/CD19-depleted stem cell transplant. These receptors came from a girl aged 2 to 10 with Fanconi anemia, due to receive a stem cell transplant. Each CDR3 is given with its conserved first and last residue. The D gene is left open where the match is weak.

d_gene	j_gene	v_gene	CDR3aa
NA	TRBJ2-2	TRBV18	CASSPLTTARAGELFF
TRBD1	TRBJ2-1	TRBV25-1	CASSEPGQGDFKHNEQFF
TRBD1	TRBJ2-7	TRBV6-2/TRBV6-3	CASSYSTGDRGPYEQYF
NA	TRBJ1-3	TRBV4-2	CASSQDQPTIGNTIYF
NA	TRBJ2-1	TRBV29-1	CSVEDPGNEQFF
TRBD1	TRBJ2-2	TRBV28	CASSDTGERPGELFF
NA	TRBJ1-5	TRBV5-1	CASSFTGNQPQHF
TRBD2	TRBJ2-7	TRBV28	CASRPTHLTSGYYEQYF
NA	TRBJ1-2	TRBV29-1	CSVGTGIGYYGYTF
NA	TRBJ2-5	TRBV5-1	CASSLGPGLVTQYF
NA	TRBJ2-7	TRBV20-1	CSARDPWGLLPYEQYF
TRBD1	TRBJ2-7	TRBV6-1	CASSEIGTARRAYEQYF
NA	TRBJ2-7	TRBV29-1	CSVGLVISEQYF
NA	TRBJ2-7	TRBV27	CASSYGRSYEQYF
TRBD2	TRBJ2-7	TRBV18	CASSPILAGYYEQYF
TRBD1	TRBJ2-3	TRBV7-9	CASSSSRWDRGADTQYF
TRBD1	TRBJ1-5	TRBV20-1	CSARDRGRSNQPQHF
TRBD2	TRBJ2-7	TRBV12-3/TRBV12-4	CASNSAGGPNEQYF
TRBD1	TRBJ1-6	TRBV20-1	CSAGPGGRSSPLHF
TRBD2	TRBJ2-1	TRBV4-1	CASSQRRGRGGAEQFF
NA	TRBJ2-7	TRBV11-1	CASSSSSAVTYEQYF
TRBD2	TRBJ2-1	TRBV20-1	CSASGLAASYNEQFF
NA	TRBJ2-1	TRBV29-1	CSVGHYNEQFF
NA	TRBJ2-7	TRBV29-1	CSVEAGERSYEQYF
NA	TRBJ1-1	TRBV20-1	CSARAVSDTEAFF
TRBD2	TRBJ2-7	TRBV20-1	CSASLIAGGPFYEQYF
NA	TRBJ2-2	TRBV4-2	CASSQDPFGELFF
NA	TRBJ2-5	TRBV20-1	CSARVFDQGDAGTQYF
NA	TRBJ1-5	TRBV28	CASSLAGGGNQPQHF
NA	TRBJ2-1	TRBV20-1	CSARDKKRNNEQFF
NA	TRBJ2-5	TRBV9	CASSVDPEAGQETQYF
NA	TRBJ2-1	TRBV9	CASSESLAPYSSYNEQFF
TRBD2	TRBJ2-3	TRBV27	CASSYTSGSVGTDTQYF
NA	TRBJ1-5	TRBV20-1	CSARDLQGTGQPQHF
TRBD2	TRBJ2-3	TRBV20-1	CSASGLAMGTDTQYF
NA	TRBJ2-1	TRBV24-1	CATSELSRTDEQFF
NA	TRBJ2-4	TRBV18	CASSRAAVAENIQYF
TRBD2	TRBJ2-1	TRBV6-1	CASRDHGGGSGSYNEQFF
NA	TRBJ2-2	TRBV21-1	CASSKVEVAGGREVSGELFF
NA	TRBJ2-3	TRBV7-7	CASMGWGLGSGDTQYF
NA	TRBJ2-1	TRBV15	CATSRDGERSRNEQFF
NA	TRBJ2-2	TRBV2	CASRQGLNTGELFF
NA	TRBJ2-1	TRBV20-1	CSARSSYGNEQFF
TRBD2	TRBJ2-1	TRBV29-1	CSVLAGGRVNEQFF
NA	TRBJ2-7	TRBV4-2	CASSQEVYSPLFYEQYF
NA	TRBJ2-5	TRBV28	CASSTLLLKRTQYF
TRBD2	TRBJ2-5	TRBV13	CASSFPSGGSAQETQYF
NA	TRBJ2-3	TRBV4-2	CASSQDQVGGDTQYF
TRBD2	TRBJ2-5	TRBV5-1	CASSSGGASETQYF
NA	TRBJ2-5	TRBV29-1	CSVSPRQQETQYF
NA	TRBJ2-3	TRBV28	CASSLTSPRTDTQYF
NA	TRBJ2-1	TRBV29-1	CSVEVFGVTYNEQFF
NA	TRBJ2-7	TRBV29-1	CSIQGSYEQYF
NA	TRBJ2-3	TRBV28	CASSSPGFTDTQYF
NA	TRBJ2-3	TRBV29-1	CSLSEPDTDTQYF
NA	TRBJ2-3	TRBV6-4	CASSRTPGFPDTQYF
NA	TRBJ2-5	TRBV7-8	CASSFHGNQETQYF